Following are 5 T cell receptor beta chains from one sample sequenced in a study of CD8+CD57+ T cells in acquired aplastic anemia. TCR beta VDJ and CDR3 profiling used genomic DNA as template. TCRdb fed the reads into MiXCR, producing one record per CDR3 protein. The sample carries 150,000 to 200,000 distinct CDR3 sequences, under 70% recorded once. Input material: sorted CD4+, CD8+, or CD8+CD57+ T cells (not recorded which) from PBMCs. These receptors originate from a human donor with severe aplastic anemia or a healthy control (not recorded which).

This rearrangement joins TRBV7-2 to TRBJ1-6; 9 bases align to TRBD1. V dropped 5 bases and J dropped 7; count of bases not matched to a gene: 9. The V gene's germline CDR1 is SGHTA and CDR2 FQGNSA. The CDR3 length is 16 residues. The CDR3 nucleotides read TGTGCCAGCAGCCATTTGGGACAGGGTCCGAATTCACCCCTCCACTTT. The encoded protein is CASSHLGQGPNSPLHF.

This chain joins TRBV10-3 and TRBJ2-5; 12 positions agree with TRBD2. Germline V gene lookup returns CDR1 ENHRY and CDR2 SYGVKD. The trim removed 0 bases at V and 1 base at J, leaving 0 bases unmatched. The CDR3 spans 16 residues. CDR3 region: CAISESTSGGQETQYF. As DNA, the CDR3 is TGTGCCATCAGTGAGTCGACTAGCGGGGGCCAAGAGACCCAGTACTTC.

The chain links TRBV5-1 to TRBJ2-7, with TRBD2 as a possible D gene (5 bases). Germline V gives CDR1 SGHRS, CDR2 YFSETQ. V shed 0 bases and J shed 0 bases, with 10 bases lying between them. The CDR3 is 15 residues long. The DNA for the CDR3 is TGCGCCAGCAGCTTGGTGGACGGGATCTCCTACGAGCAGTACTTC. This gives the protein CASSLVDGISYEQYF.

V gene TRBV2 combines with J gene TRBJ1-1; D ambiguous. This CDR3 has 14 residues. Germline values: CDR1 SNHLY, CDR2 FYNNEI. V lost 2 bases, J lost 7 bases, and 14 bases lay in between. For the CDR3, the DNA is TGTGCCAGCAGTGAACGCAGCACCAGGCGTGAAGCTTTCTTT. This sequence encodes CASSERSTRREAFF.

This sequence joins TRBV7-8 and TRBJ2-1, with D unclear. V was pared by 3 bases and J by 5 bases, with 17 bases between. The CDR3 has 16 residues. Germline CDR1 is SGHVS and CDR2 is FQNEAQ. The CDR3 here is CASSFQFSPTNNEQFF. The CDR3 nucleotides are TGTGCCAGCAGCTTCCAGTTCAGCCCCACAAACAATGAGCAGTTCTTC.